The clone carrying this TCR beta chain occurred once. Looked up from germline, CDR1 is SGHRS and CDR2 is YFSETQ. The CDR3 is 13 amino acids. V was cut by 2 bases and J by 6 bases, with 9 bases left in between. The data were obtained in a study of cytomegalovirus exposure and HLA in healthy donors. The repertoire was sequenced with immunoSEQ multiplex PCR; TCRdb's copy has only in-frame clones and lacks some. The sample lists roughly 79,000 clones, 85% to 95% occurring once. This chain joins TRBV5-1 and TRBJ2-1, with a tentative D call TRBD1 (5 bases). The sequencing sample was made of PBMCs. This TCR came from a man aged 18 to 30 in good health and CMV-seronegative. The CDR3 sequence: CASSLLGVNEQFF. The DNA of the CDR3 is TGCGCCAGCAGCTTATTAGGGGTCAATGAGCAGTTCTTC.